The 20 T cell receptor beta chains given below trace back to one sample, sequenced in a study of T cell responses to AZD1222 COVID-19 vaccine (dated by TCRdb to about 2021). The protocol used for the library was the immunoSEQ multiplex PCR assay. In TCRdb, the immuneACCESS table is reduced to in-frame sequences with V and J assigned. These tables do not hold every clone; where another copy was compared, an unresolved V gene accounts for under half, and the others remain unexplained. Across this sample there are more than 250,000 clones, with approximately 95% seen only once. Clones ranked in the top ten supply about 0.5% of the sample. This specimen's time point label, interpreted: baseline before first vaccination. The sample consisted of peripheral blood, taken on day 0 of AZD1222 vaccination. The receptors originated from an adult in good health.

In its sample, this clone was seen once. This sequence joins TRBV10-3 and TRBJ1-2, with D tentatively TRBD1 (6 bases). The CDR3 extends over 15 amino acids. Trimming removed 2 bases at V and 1 base at J, with 11 bases between. CDR1 ENHRY and CDR2 SYGVKD come from the germline V gene. In nucleotides, the CDR3 is TGTGCCATCAGTGAGATGGGGGCGGGTAACTATGGCTACACCTTC. Translated: CAISEMGAGNYGYTF.

The chain couples TRBV2 to TRBJ2-3, with D perhaps TRBD2 (7 bases). In germline, CDR1 is SNHLY, CDR2 FYNNEI. The CDR3 sequence is 16 residues long. The V and J ends lost 5 bases and 2 bases respectively, with 17 bases between them. The CDR3 nucleotides are TGTGCCAGCAGTATCCGCGGGGGCCCGGCCACAGATACGCAGTATTTT. It yields the protein CASSIRGGPATDTQYF.

The V and J genes are TRBV5-5 and TRBJ2-7; perhaps TRBD1 as D (6 bases). The V gene's germline CDR1 is SGHKS and CDR2 YYEKEE (reference sequence). The CDR3 is 13 residues long. Deletions cut 1 base from V and 5 bases from J, with 10 bases between. CDR3 DNA: TGTGCCAGCAGCTTGTCCAGGGGTGACGAGCAGTACTTC. This sequence encodes CASSLSRGDEQYF.

This rearrangement joins TRBV18 to TRBJ2-3; 12 nucleotides match TRBD2. Germline V CDR1 and CDR2: KGHSH, LQKENI. This CDR3 has 16 residues. V gave up 0 bases and J gave up 5 bases; unmatched junction bases: 3. As DNA, the CDR3 is TGTGCCAGCTCACCACCGACTAGCGGGGGCCGAGATACGCAGTATTTT. The encoded protein is CASSPPTSGGRDTQYF.

J is TRBJ1-1 and V is TRBV7-9, with D tentatively TRBD1 (5 bases). Germline V lookup: CDR1 SEHNR, CDR2 FQNEAQ (reference sequence). Between the trimmed V and J ends, which lost 1 base and 3 bases, there was a span of 12 bases. The CDR3 has 15 amino acids. Here the CDR3 DNA reads TGTGCCAGCAGCTTAGAGGTGGGGGGACACACTGAAGCTTTCTTT. Its protein product is CASSLEVGGHTEAFF.

The chain employs TRBV28 and TRBJ1-2, with TRBD1 identical over 10 bases. The CDR3 extends over 14 amino acids. J lost 5 bases, V lost 5 bases, and 5 bases had no gene match. Looked up from germline, CDR1 is MDHEN and CDR2 is SYDVKM. CDR3 sequence reads: CASSPSDRGYGYTF. DNA of the CDR3: TGTGCCAGCAGTCCATCGGACAGGGGGTATGGCTACACCTTC.

This rearrangement joins TRBV6-5 to TRBJ1-6, with D possibly being TRBD1 (6 bases). The length of the CDR3 is 12 residues. Germline V gene data show CDR1 as MNHEY and CDR2 as SVGAGI. Trimming took off 6 bases at V and 6 bases at J, with 6 bases between the two ends. Here the CDR3 DNA reads TGTGCCAGCAGACAGGGTAATTCACCCCTCCACTTT. It specifies CASRQGNSPLHF.

The chain carries TRBV28 and TRBJ1-5; 11 bases fit TRBD1. This CDR3 comprises 17 residues. The germline gives CDR1 MDHEN, CDR2 SYDVKM. Germline trimming cut 6 bases from V and 5 bases from J; bases unmatched to any gene: 12. The CDR3 sequence: CASSYTLGQGVDQPQHF. DNA for the CDR3: TGTGCCAGCAGCTACACCCTGGGACAGGGGGTTGATCAGCCCCAGCATTTT.

This clone was detected a few times. The chain couples TRBV11-1 to TRBJ2-5; D uncertain. Germline assignment: CDR1 SGHAT and CDR2 FQDESV (reference sequence). The CDR3 is 13 residues long. V was pared by 5 bases and J by 2 bases, with 9 bases between. CDR3 DNA sequence: TGTGCCAGCAGCCGTGGTCTTCAAGAGACCCAGTACTTC. It translates to CASSRGLQETQYF.

The chain employs TRBV19 and TRBJ2-7; the D gene is possibly TRBD1 (8 bases). The CDR3 has 14 amino acids. Per germline, CDR1 LNHDA and CDR2 SQIVND (reference sequence). Trimming took 7 bases from V and 5 from J, leaving 18 bases between them. As DNA, the CDR3 is TGTGCCAGTACCGGACAGGGAGGGGTACACGAGCAGTACTTC. Protein: CASTGQGGVHEQYF.

V gene TRBV12-3 or TRBV12-4 combines with J gene TRBJ1-1; the D gene is possibly TRBD1 (5 bases). Trimming left V 6 bases short and J 10 bases short, with 18 bases between. The CDR3 is made up of 13 amino acids. The CDR3 DNA follows: TGTGCCAGCAGGCCGGACGTAGGGGCTCGAGCTTTCTTT. Translating gives CASRPDVGARAFF.

The rearrangement uses TRBV3-1 (or the pseudogene TRBV3-2) and TRBJ1-1; D gene uncertain. In germline, CDR1 is LGHDT, CDR2 YNNKEL (reference sequence). The CDR3 loop spans 12 amino acids. The V end was cut by 2 bases, the J end by 7 bases, with 8 bases between. The DNA of the CDR3 is TGTGCCAGCAGCCAAAATCAGATTGAAGCTTTCTTT. Its translation is CASSQNQIEAFF.

This sequence joins TRBV29-1 and TRBJ1-1; 8 nucleotides agree with TRBD1. CDR3 size: 14 residues. CDR1 and CDR2 (germline): SQVTM, ANQGSEA. The J segment lost 4 bases and the V segment lost 4 bases, leaving 8 bases of the junction unmatched. DNA of the CDR3: TGCAGCGTTGGGGACAGGTTGGTGGGCACTGAAGCTTTCTTT. Translating gives CSVGDRLVGTEAFF.

The V and J genes are TRBV29-1 and TRBJ2-2, with D unclear. Germline lookup yields CDR1 SQVTM and CDR2 ANQGSEA. CDR3 length: 12 amino acids. V lost 3 bases and J lost 6, with 8 bases in between. For the CDR3, the DNA is TGCAGCGTTGAGAAAGGCGCCGGGGAGCTGTTTTTT. This translates into CSVEKGAGELFF.

This chain uses TRBV5-5 with TRBJ2-5, with TRBD2 matching 12 bases. Germline V gene lookup returns CDR1 SGHKS and CDR2 YYEKEE (reference sequence). This CDR3 is built from 16 residues. V dropped 4 bases and J dropped 5; count of bases not matched to a gene: 9. For the CDR3, the DNA is TGTGCCAGCAGCCCAACCCTAGCGGGAGGGAGGGAGACCCAGTACTTC. Amino acid sequence: CASSPTLAGGRETQYF.

The rearrangement joins TRBV7-9 to TRBJ1-2; D possibly corresponds to TRBD1 (6 bases). The germline V gene encodes CDR1 SEHNR and CDR2 FQNEAQ (reference sequence). The CDR3 covers 14 residues. The V end was cut by 4 bases, the J end by 4 bases, with 13 bases between. The CDR3 loop reads CASSSPGTSYGYTF. The CDR3 nucleotides read TGTGCCAGCAGCTCTCCCGGGACATCCTATGGCTACACCTTC. The whole variable domain, filled in from reference TRBV7-9 and TRBJ1-2, reads DTGVSQNPRHKITKRGQNVTFRCDPISEHNRLYWYRQTLGQGPEFLTYFQNEAQLEKSRLLSDRFSAERPKGSFSTLEIQRTEQGDSAMYLCASSSPGTSYGYTFGSGTRLTVV.

The chain employs TRBV7-2 and TRBJ2-1, with 12 bases that match TRBD2. The V and J ends lost 4 bases and 9 bases, in that order; junction bases with no gene match: 7. This CDR3 comprises 15 residues. The V gene's germline CDR1 is SGHTA and CDR2 FQGNSA. The CDR3 DNA reads TGTGCCAGCAGCTCCCGACTAGCGGGGGAGGGTGAGCAGTTCTTC. This translates into CASSSRLAGEGEQFF. Full variable domain (remainder filled in from reference TRBV7-2 and TRBJ2-1): GAGVSQSPSNKVTEKGKDVELRCDPISGHTALYWYRQSLGQGLEFLIYFQGNSAPDKSGLPSDRFSAERTGGSVSTLTIQRTQQEDSAVYLCASSSRLAGEGEQFFGPGTRLTVL.

This chain links TRBV4-1 with TRBJ2-6, with TRBD1 identical over 7 bases. CDR1 and CDR2 from the germline V gene are MGHRA and YSYEKL. V shed 4 bases and J 0 bases; nucleotides not matched to a gene: 12. The length of the CDR3 is 19 residues. The DNA of the CDR3 is TGCGCCAGCAGCCGCGAGGGACAGAGCTCTATCTCTGGGGCCAACGTCCTGACTTTC. Its protein product is CASSREGQSSISGANVLTF.

The V call is TRBV2, the J call TRBJ1-2; TRBD1 aligns across 10 bases. CDR1 and CDR2 from the germline V gene are SNHLY and FYNNEI. The CDR3 runs to 13 residues. The junction had 9 bases not matched to a gene; V was cut back by 10 bases and J by 7 bases. The CDR3 reads CATAKTGGGGYTF. Here the CDR3 DNA reads TGTGCCACAGCCAAGACAGGGGGCGGTGGCTACACCTTC.

The chain recombines TRBV3-1 (or the pseudogene TRBV3-2) with TRBJ1-6, with D uncertain. With 1 base removed from V and 9 bases from J, the gap between germline ends came to 7 bases. The CDR3 runs to 13 residues. CDR1 LGHDT and CDR2 YNNKEL come from the germline V gene (reference sequence). CDR3 DNA: TGTGCCAGCAGCCAAGGGAAGAGTTCACCCCTCCACTTT. It encodes CASSQGKSSPLHF.